The 31 T cell receptor beta chains listed next were all sequenced from one sample in a study of blood T cells in healthy people across ages. With a J-beta primer mix and a sample-barcoded 5' primer, a second PCR ran about 6 to 11 cycles. TCRdb used MiXCR to reprocess the 5' RACE reads, holding one entry per CDR3 protein. The repertoire consists of hundreds of thousands of distinct CDR3 sequences, with roughly 64% occurring once and the leading ten covering over 20%. The specimen sequenced was blood. Receptors were obtained from a man aged 30-40 years in good health.

The table lists this clonotype with a few counts. V is TRBV7-9 and J is TRBJ2-7, with 7 bases aligning to TRBD1. Germline V gene sequence: CDR1 SEHNR, CDR2 FQNEAQ (reference sequence). Trimming removed 4 bases from V and 0 bases from J; junction bases left unmatched: 33. There are 24 residues in the CDR3. Here the CDR3 reads CASSSGTVDLRADTMDVSSYEQYF. In nucleotides, the CDR3 is TGTGCCAGCAGCTCCGGGACAGTAGATCTAAGGGCCGATACTATGGATGTATCCTCCTACGAGCAGTACTTC.

The chain's CDR3 is CSVPPGDRSTDTQYF. DNA of the CDR3: TGCAGCGTCCCCCCAGGGGACAGGAGCACAGATACGCAGTATTTT. This rearrangement joins TRBV29-1 to TRBJ2-3; 8 nucleotides match TRBD1. This CDR3 is built from 15 residues. The V gene end was trimmed by 6 bases and the J gene end by 0 bases; junction bases not matched to a gene: 8. From germline, CDR1 is SQVTM and CDR2 ANQGSEA.

The V call is TRBV29-1, the J call TRBJ2-1; no reliable D call. The CDR3 totals 13 residues. V lost 0 bases to trimming and J lost 4 bases, with 7 bases between them. Germline V lookup: CDR1 SQVTM, CDR2 ANQGSEA. The CDR3 region has the DNA TGCAGCGTTGAAGACGTGGGGTACAATGAGCAGTTCTTC. It yields the protein CSVEDVGYNEQFF.

This chain joins TRBV10-2 and TRBJ2-5; D is unresolved. Trimming cost V 8 bases and J 2 bases, with 9 bases left between them. Germline CDR1 WSHSY, CDR2 SAAADI. This CDR3 comprises 12 residues. The CDR3 DNA reads as TGCGCCAGCGGGTTGCCTCAAGAGACCCAGTACTTC. Translated: CASGLPQETQYF.

This clonotype was seen only a few times. CDR3 sequence: CATSDSPADTQYF. The CDR3 DNA reads TGTGCCACCAGTGATAGCCCCGCAGATACGCAGTATTTT. The V gene is TRBV24-1, the J gene TRBJ2-3; D unclear. The CDR3 loop spans 13 amino acids. Trimming removed 3 bases from V and 4 bases from J, with 7 bases in between. From germline, CDR1 is KGHDR and CDR2 SFDVKD.

This clonotype was observed a handful of times. The chain joins TRBV10-3 to TRBJ2-1; no clear D gene. Germline V gene data show CDR1 as ENHRY and CDR2 as SYGVKD. The ends were cut back, 4 bases at V and 5 bases at J, with 6 bases in the middle. This CDR3 comprises 12 residues. The CDR3 DNA reads TGTGCCATCAGTGTTCTTGACAATGAGCAGTTCTTC. Translating it yields CAISVLDNEQFF.

This chain uses TRBV20-1 with TRBJ2-1; D gene unclear. Trimming took off 1 base at V and 0 bases at J, with 10 bases between the two ends. In germline, CDR1 is DFQATT, CDR2 SNEGSKA (reference sequence). The length of the CDR3 is 15 residues. CDR3 bases: TGCAGTGCTAGAGGGATGGATAGCTCCTACAATGAGCAGTTCTTC. Protein product: CSARGMDSSYNEQFF.

The rearrangement links TRBV20-1 to TRBJ2-7, with D perhaps being TRBD1 or TRBD2 (5 bases each). Trimming took off 6 bases at V and 0 bases at J, with 12 bases between the two ends. CDR1 and CDR2 from the germline V gene are DFQATT and SNEGSKA (reference sequence). The CDR3 extends over 13 amino acids. The CDR3 sequence is CSAEGTTSYEQYF. In DNA, the CDR3 is TGCAGTGCCGAGGGGACCACCTCCTACGAGCAGTACTTC.

This clonotype was counted a few times. The rearrangement uses TRBV29-1 and TRBJ2-1, with 10 bases that match TRBD2. The length of the CDR3 is 13 residues. Germline CDR1 is SQVTM and CDR2 is ANQGSEA. The V gene end was trimmed by 6 bases and the J gene end by 7 bases; junction bases not matched to a gene: 6. In DNA form, the CDR3 reads TGCAGCGTAAGCGGGGGGGCCTTAAATGAGCAGTTCTTC. Translated: CSVSGGALNEQFF.

Relative to its sample, this clonotype is medium-sized (0.01 to 0.1%). This chain connects TRBV7-9 to TRBJ1-2, with D possibly matching TRBD1 (5 bases). The germline gives CDR1 SEHNR, CDR2 FQNEAQ (reference sequence). Trimming stripped 5 bases from V and 5 bases from J, with 9 bases between. The CDR3 spans 12 residues. The CDR3 reads CASSPGRYGYTF. CDR3 bases: TGTGCCAGCAGCCCAGGGAGGTATGGCTACACCTTC.

V usage is TRBV5-1 and J usage is TRBJ2-4; 8 bases map to TRBD2. Gene TRBJ2-7 matches the end of the DNA better, so the J call may be wrong. This CDR3 is built from 14 residues. Germline lookup yields CDR1 SGHRS and CDR2 YFSETQ. CDR3 amino acids: CASSTGTRLYEQYF. CDR3 DNA sequence: TGCGCCAGCAGTACCGGGACTAGATTATACGAGCAGTACTTC.

The V gene is TRBV12-3 or TRBV12-4, the J gene TRBJ2-6, with unresolved D. The CDR3 is 20 residues long. Deletions cut 2 bases from V and 0 bases from J, with 20 bases between. CDR3 DNA: TGTGCCAGCAGTTTAATTACTCCACCCCTTCTCCGCTCTGGGGCCAACGTCCTGACTTTC. This codes for CASSLITPPLLRSGANVLTF.

The chain links TRBV18 to TRBJ2-3; D is possibly TRBD2 (5 bases). V was pared by 1 base and J by 9 bases, with 8 bases between. Germline V CDR1 and CDR2: KGHSH, LQKENI. The CDR3 totals 12 residues. The CDR3 is CASSPLARTQYF. The CDR3 bases are TGTGCCAGCTCACCACTAGCGAGAACGCAGTATTTT.

This clonotype has a handful of counts. The chain links TRBV20-1 to TRBJ2-5; 7 bases agree with TRBD1. Trimming removed 0 bases from V and 4 bases from J; junction bases left unmatched: 11. This CDR3 is 16 amino acids long. Germline V gene sequence: CDR1 DFQATT, CDR2 SNEGSKA (reference sequence). CDR3 DNA sequence: TGCAGTGCTAGAGATCGGGTGACAGGGAGTGTAGAGACCCAGTACTTC. Its translation is CSARDRVTGSVETQYF.

The chain couples TRBV7-9 to TRBJ1-2; the D gene is possibly TRBD1 (5 bases). V gave up 2 bases and J gave up 5 bases, with 12 bases separating them. The CDR3 runs to 14 residues. Per germline, CDR1 SEHNR and CDR2 FQNEAQ (reference sequence). The CDR3 nucleotides read TGTGCCAGCAGCTTACCGGGACTCTTTTATGGCTACACCTTC. This sequence encodes CASSLPGLFYGYTF.

The genes are TRBV7-2 and TRBJ2-5; D ambiguous. The J call is doubtful: the DNA matches TRBJ2-1 better. Germline V gene lookup returns CDR1 SGHTA and CDR2 FQGNSA. There are 14 residues in the CDR3. CDR3 nucleotides: TGTGCCAGCAGCTTAATGGGAATCCAAGAGACCCAGTTCTTC. Translating it yields CASSLMGIQETQFF.

The chain recombines TRBV10-2 with TRBJ2-2; 15 bases align to TRBD2. The V segment lost 6 bases and the J segment 0 bases; nucleotides outside the gene matches: 5. CDR1 and CDR2 from the germline V gene are WSHSY and SAAADI. This CDR3 comprises 18 residues. The CDR3 DNA is TGCGCCAGCAGGAGGACTAGCGGGAGGGCCACGAACACCGGGGAGCTGTTTTTT. Translation gives CASRRTSGRATNTGELFF.

The gene calls are TRBV1 and TRBJ2-3. TRBV1 is a recognized pseudogene. The CDR3 totals 13 residues. This CDR3 reads CTSSLTGTDTQYF. The CDR3 DNA reads TGCACCAGCAGCCTCACAGGCACAGATACGCAGTATTTT.

The genes are TRBV20-1 and TRBJ2-1, with 7 bases that match TRBD2. The CDR3 is made up of 15 amino acids. CDR1 is DFQATT, CDR2 SNEGSKA, per germline (reference sequence). After removal of 5 bases from V and 8 bases from J, the junction contained 15 bases not matched to a gene. This CDR3 reads CSAPDYGGGLDEQFF. CDR3 DNA sequence: TGCAGTGCTCCCGATTATGGGGGGGGTCTGGATGAGCAGTTCTTC.

The DNA for the CDR3 is TGTGCCAGCAACCGACAGGGGATCGGCACTGAAGCTTTCTTT. This codes for CASNRQGIGTEAFF. The rearrangement uses TRBV7-9 and TRBJ1-1; 8 bases map to TRBD1. The J segment lost 4 bases and the V segment lost 7 bases, leaving 8 bases of the junction unmatched. The CDR3 loop spans 14 amino acids. CDR1 and CDR2 (germline): SEHNR, FQNEAQ (reference sequence).

This clonotype was picked up one time. The J gene is TRBJ1-5, the V gene TRBV7-2, with 8 positions matching TRBD1. This CDR3 is 16 amino acids long. V dropped 5 bases and J dropped 5; count of bases not matched to a gene: 11. Germline assignment: CDR1 SGHTA and CDR2 FQGNSA. The DNA of the CDR3 is TGTGCCAGCAGCCGTAGCGCGGGACAGGATCATCAGCCCCAGCATTTT. It specifies CASSRSAGQDHQPQHF.

The gene calls are TRBV12-3 or TRBV12-4 and TRBJ2-5; D may correspond to TRBD1 or TRBD2 (7 bases each). The CDR3 sequence is 16 residues long. V was trimmed by 2 bases and J by 5 bases, leaving 18 bases between them. CDR3 region: CASSLSGVSGGETQYF. The CDR3 DNA reads as TGTGCCAGCAGTTTAAGCGGGGTCTCAGGGGGTGAGACCCAGTACTTC.

In its sample, this clonotype was seen a few times. The genes are TRBV5-5 and TRBJ1-6; possibly TRBD1 for D (6 bases). The length of the CDR3 is 16 residues. V shed 3 bases and J shed 7 bases, with 17 bases lying between them. The V gene's germline CDR1 is SGHKS and CDR2 YYEKEE (reference sequence). CDR3 in DNA: TGTGCCAGCAGCTGGGGGACACCAAATTTGAATTCACCCCTCCACTTT. Protein sequence: CASSWGTPNLNSPLHF.

This clonotype was seen ten or more times. This rearrangement joins TRBV20-1 to TRBJ2-7, with TRBD2 matching 9 bases. With V trimmed by 5 bases and J by 0 bases, 8 bases remained unmatched. Germline CDR1 DFQATT, CDR2 SNEGSKA (reference sequence). The CDR3 is made up of 15 amino acids. This chain's CDR3 is CSARRGSGSSYEQYF. CDR3 nucleotide sequence: TGCAGTGCTCGACGGGGTAGCGGGAGCTCCTACGAGCAGTACTTC.

This clonotype was found a few times. The chain employs TRBV24-1 and TRBJ2-1; TRBD2 matches 8 bases. V dropped 5 bases and J dropped 2; count of bases not matched to a gene: 16. Germline-derived CDR1 and CDR2 are KGHDR and SFDVKD. The CDR3 is made up of 19 amino acids. The CDR3 sequence is CATSAQGVDSGSAYNEQFF. As DNA, the CDR3 is TGTGCCACCAGTGCCCAAGGGGTTGACAGCGGGAGCGCCTACAATGAGCAGTTCTTC.

A few counts support this clonotype. The rearrangement links TRBV20-1 to TRBJ2-3; D is unresolved. The CDR3 length is 14 residues. Trimming took 3 bases from V and 0 from J, leaving 10 bases between them. Germline V gene data show CDR1 as DFQATT and CDR2 as SNEGSKA (reference sequence). CDR3 amino acids: CSASDGFSTDTQYF. The CDR3 nucleotides are TGCAGTGCTAGTGACGGGTTTAGCACAGATACGCAGTATTTT.

This chain joins TRBV20-1 and TRBJ2-7, with a weak D call TRBD1 (5 bases). CDR1 is DFQATT, CDR2 SNEGSKA, per germline (reference sequence). The CDR3 is made up of 12 amino acids. The V end lost 0 bases, the J end lost 3 bases, and 6 bases lay between the germline ends. The CDR3 DNA follows: TGCAGTGCTAGAGAACAGGTCTACGAGCAGTACTTC. Residues: CSAREQVYEQYF.

The chain carries TRBV29-1 and TRBJ2-1; D remains ambiguous. The V and J ends lost 6 bases and 2 bases respectively, with 5 bases between them. CDR1 is SQVTM, CDR2 ANQGSEA, per germline. This CDR3 contains 11 residues. The CDR3 bases are TGCAGCGTAGCGACCTACAATGAGCAGTTCTTC. This translates into CSVATYNEQFF.

This chain connects TRBV11-2 to TRBJ2-3; 9 nucleotides agree with TRBD2. Germline V gives CDR1 SGHAT, CDR2 FQNNGV. V lost 5 bases and J lost 6; bases outside the gene matches: 9. The CDR3 is 15 amino acids. CDR3 residues: CASSLPGLAWDTQYF. CDR3 nucleotide sequence: TGTGCCAGCAGCCTACCGGGACTAGCATGGGATACGCAGTATTTT.

CDR3 sequence (DNA): TGTGCCAGCAGCCCCGGCGCTAGCGGCCCTTTTGCGCAGTTCTTC. It translates to CASSPGASGPFAQFF. The chain uses TRBV7-9 and TRBJ2-1, with 7 nucleotides matching TRBD2. CDR1 is SEHNR, CDR2 FQNEAQ, per germline (reference sequence). The CDR3 consists of 15 residues. J lost 12 bases, V lost 5 bases, and 16 bases had no gene match.

CDR3 region: CASSLGRSKNIQYF. CDR3 nucleotide sequence: TGTGCCAGCAGCTTAGGGAGATCCAAAAACATTCAGTACTTC. The chain has TRBV7-9 and TRBJ2-4; D not certain. Germline V gene lookup returns CDR1 SEHNR and CDR2 FQNEAQ (reference sequence). V was pared by 1 base and J by 2 bases, with 6 bases between. This CDR3 region has 14 residues.